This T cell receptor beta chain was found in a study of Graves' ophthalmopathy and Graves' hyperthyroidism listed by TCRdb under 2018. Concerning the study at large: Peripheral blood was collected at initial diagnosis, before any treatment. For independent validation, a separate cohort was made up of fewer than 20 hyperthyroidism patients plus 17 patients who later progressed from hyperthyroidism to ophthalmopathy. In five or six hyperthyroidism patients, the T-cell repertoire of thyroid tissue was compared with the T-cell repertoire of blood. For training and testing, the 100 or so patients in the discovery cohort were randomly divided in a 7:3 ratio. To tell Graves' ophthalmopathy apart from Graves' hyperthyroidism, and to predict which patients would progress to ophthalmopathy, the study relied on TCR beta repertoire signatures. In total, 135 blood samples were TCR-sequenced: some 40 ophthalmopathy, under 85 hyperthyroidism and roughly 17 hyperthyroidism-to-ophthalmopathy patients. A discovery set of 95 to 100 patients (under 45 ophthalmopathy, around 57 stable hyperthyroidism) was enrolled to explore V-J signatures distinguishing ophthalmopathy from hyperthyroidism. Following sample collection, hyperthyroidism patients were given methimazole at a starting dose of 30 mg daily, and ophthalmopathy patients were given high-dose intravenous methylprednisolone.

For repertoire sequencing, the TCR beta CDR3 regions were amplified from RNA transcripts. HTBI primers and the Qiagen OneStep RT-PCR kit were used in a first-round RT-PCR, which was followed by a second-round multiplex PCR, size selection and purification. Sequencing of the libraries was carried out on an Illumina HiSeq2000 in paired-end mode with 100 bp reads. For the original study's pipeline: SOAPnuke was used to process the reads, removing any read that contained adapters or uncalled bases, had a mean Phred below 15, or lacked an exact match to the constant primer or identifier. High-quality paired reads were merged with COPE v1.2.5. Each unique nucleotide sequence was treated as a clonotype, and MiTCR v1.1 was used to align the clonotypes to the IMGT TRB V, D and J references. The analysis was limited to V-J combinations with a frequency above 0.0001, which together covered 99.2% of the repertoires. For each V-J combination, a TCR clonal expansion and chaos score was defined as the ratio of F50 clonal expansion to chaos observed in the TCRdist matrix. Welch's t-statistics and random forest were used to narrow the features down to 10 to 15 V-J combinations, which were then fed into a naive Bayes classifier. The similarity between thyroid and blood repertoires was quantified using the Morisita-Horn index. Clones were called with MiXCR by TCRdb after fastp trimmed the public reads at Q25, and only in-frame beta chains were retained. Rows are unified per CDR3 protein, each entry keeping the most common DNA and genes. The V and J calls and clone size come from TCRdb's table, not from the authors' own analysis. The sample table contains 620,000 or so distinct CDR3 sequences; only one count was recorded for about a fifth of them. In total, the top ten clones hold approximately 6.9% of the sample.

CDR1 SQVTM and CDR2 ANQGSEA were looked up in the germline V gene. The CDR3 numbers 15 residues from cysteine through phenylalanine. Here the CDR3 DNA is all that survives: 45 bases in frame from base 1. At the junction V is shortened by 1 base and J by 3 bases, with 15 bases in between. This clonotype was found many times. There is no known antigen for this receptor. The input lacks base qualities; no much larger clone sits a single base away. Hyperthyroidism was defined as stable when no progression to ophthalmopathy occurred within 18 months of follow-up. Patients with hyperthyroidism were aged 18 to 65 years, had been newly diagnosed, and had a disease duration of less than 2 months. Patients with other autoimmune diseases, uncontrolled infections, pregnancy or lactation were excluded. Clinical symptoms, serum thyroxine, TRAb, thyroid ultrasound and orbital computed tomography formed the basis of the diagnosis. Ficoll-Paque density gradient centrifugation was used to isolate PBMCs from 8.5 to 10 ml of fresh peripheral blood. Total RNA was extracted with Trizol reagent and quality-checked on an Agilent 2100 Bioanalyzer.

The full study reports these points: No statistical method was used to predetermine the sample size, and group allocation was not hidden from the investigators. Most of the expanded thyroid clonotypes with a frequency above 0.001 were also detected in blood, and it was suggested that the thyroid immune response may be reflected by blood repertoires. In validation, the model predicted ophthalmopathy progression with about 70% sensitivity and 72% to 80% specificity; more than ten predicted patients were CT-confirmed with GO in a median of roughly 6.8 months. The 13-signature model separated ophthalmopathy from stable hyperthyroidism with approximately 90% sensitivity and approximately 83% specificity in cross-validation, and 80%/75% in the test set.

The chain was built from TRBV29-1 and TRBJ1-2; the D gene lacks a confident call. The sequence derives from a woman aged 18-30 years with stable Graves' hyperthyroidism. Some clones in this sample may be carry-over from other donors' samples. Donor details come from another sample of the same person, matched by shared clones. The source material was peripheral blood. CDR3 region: CSVEVGGWPDYGYTF. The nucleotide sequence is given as TGCAGCGTTGAAGTGGGAGGGTGGCCTGACTATGGCTACACCTTC.